The source of this T cell receptor beta chain is a study of T cells in Graves' hyperthyroidism and ophthalmopathy. Study-wide findings and caveats: Model-based prediction identified ophthalmopathy a median around 6.5 months prior to its onset.

The V gene's germline CDR1 is MNHEY and CDR2 SVGAGI. V lost 6 bases, J lost 0 bases, and 9 bases lay in between. The CDR3 totals 14 residues. A patient was excluded if there was uncontrolled infection, other autoimmune disease, pregnancy or lactation. TCR beta CDR3 region amplification was performed from RNA transcripts. Initially, a first-round RT-PCR of the TCR CDR3 employed the HTBI primer set. TCRdb called the multiplex PCR reads again in MiXCR, with one record for every CDR3 protein. Here the sample spans under 300,000 distinct CDR3 sequences, about 25% being singletons. This clonotype was recorded only once. What it recognizes is unknown.

This chain joins TRBV6-5 and TRBJ1-3; D not resolved. Material for sequencing was blood. The receptor was derived from a man in his forties or fifties with Graves' hyperthyroidism that later progressed to Graves' ophthalmopathy. Here the CDR3 reads CASRYSGSGNTIYF. CDR3 coding DNA: TGTGCCAGCAGATATTCAGGCTCTGGAAACACCATATATTTT.